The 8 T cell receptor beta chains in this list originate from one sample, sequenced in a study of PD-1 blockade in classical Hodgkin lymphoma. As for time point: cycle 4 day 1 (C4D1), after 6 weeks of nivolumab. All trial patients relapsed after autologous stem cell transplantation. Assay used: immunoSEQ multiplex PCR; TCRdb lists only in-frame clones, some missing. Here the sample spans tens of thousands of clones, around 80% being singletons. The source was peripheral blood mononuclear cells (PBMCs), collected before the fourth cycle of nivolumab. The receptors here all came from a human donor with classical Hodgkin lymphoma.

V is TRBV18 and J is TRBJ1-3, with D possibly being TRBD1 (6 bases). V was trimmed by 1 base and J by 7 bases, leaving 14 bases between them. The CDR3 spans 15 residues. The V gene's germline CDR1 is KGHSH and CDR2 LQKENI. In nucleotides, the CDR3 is TGTGCCAGCTCACCACGGACAGACCCCTGGAACACCATATATTTT. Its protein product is CASSPRTDPWNTIYF.

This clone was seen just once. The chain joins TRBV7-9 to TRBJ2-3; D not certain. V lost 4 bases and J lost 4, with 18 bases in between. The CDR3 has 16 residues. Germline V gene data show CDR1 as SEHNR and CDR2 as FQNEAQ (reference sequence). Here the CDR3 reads CASSSPGPFEPDTQYF. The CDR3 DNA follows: TGTGCCAGCAGCTCCCCGGGCCCTTTTGAGCCAGATACGCAGTATTTT.

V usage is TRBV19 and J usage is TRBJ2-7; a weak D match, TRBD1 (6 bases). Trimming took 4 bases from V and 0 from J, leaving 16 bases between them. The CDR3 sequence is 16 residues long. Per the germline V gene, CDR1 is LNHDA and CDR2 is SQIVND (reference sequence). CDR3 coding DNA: TGTGCCAGTAGTAACAGCCAGGGGTCGAGCTCCTACGAGCAGTACTTC. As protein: CASSNSQGSSSYEQYF.

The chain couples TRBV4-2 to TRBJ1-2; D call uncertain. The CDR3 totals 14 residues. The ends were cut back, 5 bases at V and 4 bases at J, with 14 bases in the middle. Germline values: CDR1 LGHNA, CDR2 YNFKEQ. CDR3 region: CASSFLTALYGYTF. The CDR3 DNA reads TGTGCCAGCAGCTTTTTGACGGCCCTCTATGGCTACACCTTC.

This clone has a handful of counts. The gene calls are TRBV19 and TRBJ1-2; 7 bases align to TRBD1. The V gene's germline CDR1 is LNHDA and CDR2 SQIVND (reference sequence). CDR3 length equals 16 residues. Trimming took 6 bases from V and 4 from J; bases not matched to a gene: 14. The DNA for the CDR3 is TGTGCCAGTAGCCGGGACAGCGGGCCTGGGGGCTATGGCTACACCTTC. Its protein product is CASSRDSGPGGYGYTF.

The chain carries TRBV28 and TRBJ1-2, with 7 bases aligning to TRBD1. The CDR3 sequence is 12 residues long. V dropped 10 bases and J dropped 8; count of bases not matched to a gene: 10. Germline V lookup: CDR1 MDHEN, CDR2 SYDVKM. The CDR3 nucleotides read TGTGCCATCCACCCAAGACAGGGAGGCTACACCTTC. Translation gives CAIHPRQGGYTF.

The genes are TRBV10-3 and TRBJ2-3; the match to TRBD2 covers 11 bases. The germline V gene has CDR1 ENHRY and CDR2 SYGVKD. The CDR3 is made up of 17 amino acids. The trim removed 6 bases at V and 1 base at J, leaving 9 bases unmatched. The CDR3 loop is CAISGLTSGGRTDTQYF. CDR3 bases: TGTGCCATCAGCGGACTCACTAGCGGGGGACGCACAGATACGCAGTATTTT.

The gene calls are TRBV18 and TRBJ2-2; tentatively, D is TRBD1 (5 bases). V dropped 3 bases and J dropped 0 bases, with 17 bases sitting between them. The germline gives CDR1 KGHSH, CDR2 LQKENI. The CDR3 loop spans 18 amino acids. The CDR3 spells CASSPETIQAPNTGELFF. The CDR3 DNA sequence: TGTGCCAGCTCACCCGAGACCATACAGGCGCCGAACACCGGGGAGCTGTTTTTT.